This TCR beta chain was recovered during a study of blood T cell repertoires in COVID-19. Study summary: Material from acute and convalescent COVID-19 was sourced from the United States, Italy and Spain.

Trimming pared 3 bases from V and 2 bases from J, leaving 7 bases between. The V gene's germline CDR1 is SGHAT and CDR2 FQNNGV. This CDR3 has 13 residues. Generated by immunoSEQ multiplex PCR, the TCRdb table keeps only in-frame clones and is missing some. The table includes approximately 240,000 clones, nearly 90% detected once. The clonotype was recovered from a woman in her thirties or forties who had recovered from COVID-19. This rearrangement joins TRBV11-2 to TRBJ1-1; D remains unclear. Sequencing was carried out using peripheral blood. The CDR3 region is CASSFGINTEAFF. The CDR3, as DNA: TGTGCCAGCAGCTTCGGGATAAACACTGAAGCTTTCTTT.